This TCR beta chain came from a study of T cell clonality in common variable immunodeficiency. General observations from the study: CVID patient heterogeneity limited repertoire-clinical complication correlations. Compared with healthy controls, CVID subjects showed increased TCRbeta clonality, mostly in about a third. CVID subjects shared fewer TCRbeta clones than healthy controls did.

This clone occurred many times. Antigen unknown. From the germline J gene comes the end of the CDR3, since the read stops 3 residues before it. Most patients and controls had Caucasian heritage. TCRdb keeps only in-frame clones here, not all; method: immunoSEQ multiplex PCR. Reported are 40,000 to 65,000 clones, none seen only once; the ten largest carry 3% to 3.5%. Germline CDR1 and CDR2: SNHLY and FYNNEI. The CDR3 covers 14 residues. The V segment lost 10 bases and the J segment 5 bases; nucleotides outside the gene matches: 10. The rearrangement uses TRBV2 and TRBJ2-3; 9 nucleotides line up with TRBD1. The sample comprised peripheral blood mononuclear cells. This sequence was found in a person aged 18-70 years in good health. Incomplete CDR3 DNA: TGTGCCACCCGGGGACAGGGTCGGGTAGATACG. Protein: CATRGQGRVDT. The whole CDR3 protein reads CATRGQGRVDTQYF.